A single sample gave rise to the 8 T cell receptor beta chains below, sequenced in a study of T cells in women clearing cervical HPV infection. Profiling relied on immunoSEQ multiplex PCR, and the TCRdb table lists in-frame clones only, not all of them. In total, the table holds about 31,000 clones. Sequences were obtained from blood buffy coat. The receptors stem from a woman between 18 and 69 years old with a cervical HPV16 infection that either progressed to CIN3+ or cleared (not recorded which).

The sequenced part of the CDR3 DNA is TGCGCCAGCAGCTTGTCTGGGTTCGTAGGACAGGGGGCGAACTATGGC. Translating it yields CASSLSGFVGQGANYG. The CDR3 reads in full as CASSLSGFVGQGANYGYTF. The chain employs TRBV5-1 and TRBJ1-2; 11 bases are a match to TRBD1. With the read ending 3 residues before the CDR3 end, the germline J gene is used to fill in that end. Germline V gene data show CDR1 as SGHRS and CDR2 as YFSETQ. The CDR3 runs 19 residues. V lost 1 base and J lost 2; bases outside the gene matches: 13.

Concerning this clone itself: The read comes to an end 3 residues before the CDR3 does, leaving the germline J gene to fill in the end. The V call is TRBV7-8, the J call TRBJ1-2; D uncertain. The CDR3 is 15 residues long. Germline V gene sequence: CDR1 SGHVS, CDR2 FQNEAQ. Incomplete CDR3 DNA: TGTGCCAGCAGCCAACTAGCGGTGATCACAGATACC. Translating gives CASSQLAVITDT. The entire CDR3 sequence reads CASSQLAVITDTYTF.

Regarding this clone: The missing CDR3 end, 3 residues past where the read stops, is filled in from the germline J gene. The chain joins TRBV29-1 to TRBJ1-1; TRBD1 matches 9 bases. The CDR3 is 13 amino acids. Germline V gives CDR1 SQVTM, CDR2 ANQGSEA. V lost 4 bases, J lost 6 bases, and 6 bases stayed unmatched. This chain's CDR3 is CSVGGTGRAEAFF. CDR3 DNA (partial): TGCAGCGTTGGAGGGACAGGGCGCGCTGAA.

As for this clone: Read data end 3 residues before the CDR3 end; the end is taken from the germline J gene. This chain uses TRBV6-2 or TRBV6-3 with TRBJ1-1; 9 positions agree with TRBD1. From germline, CDR1 is MNHEY and CDR2 SVGEGT. The CDR3 sequence is 15 residues long. The J segment lost 4 bases and the V segment lost 4 bases, leaving 7 bases of the junction unmatched. The covered CDR3 bases are TGTGCCAGCAGTTGGGATGACAGGGGGTTCACTGAA. This translates into CASSWDDRGFTE. The full CDR3 protein is CASSWDDRGFTEAFF.

Regarding this clone: From the germline J gene comes the end of the CDR3, since the read stops 3 residues before it. This chain connects TRBV20-1 to TRBJ1-5, with a weak D call TRBD1 (5 bases). V gave up 6 bases and J gave up 8 bases, with 11 bases separating them. The CDR3 runs to 11 residues. Germline V gives CDR1 DFQATT, CDR2 SNEGSKA (reference sequence). This CDR3 reads CSASRGEPQHF. Incomplete CDR3 DNA: TGCAGTGCCAGTCGAGGGGAGCCC.

To note about this clone: Germline is not matched at one junction end, which may reflect a read error. The CDR3 end lies 3 residues beyond the end of the read and is filled in from the germline J gene. Other DNA sequences in the same sample also yield this CDR3. The chain couples TRBV18 to TRBJ1-3; tentatively, D is TRBD1 (5 bases). This CDR3 is 16 amino acids long. CDR1 is KGHSH and CDR2 is LQKENI in the germline V gene. The DNA read from the CDR3 is TGTGCCAGCTCTCTATTGCAGGGTGACGCTGGAAACACT. Residues: CASSLLQGDAGNT. In full, the CDR3 reads CASSLLQGDAGNTIYF.

Comments on this clone: Read sequence stops 3 residues before the CDR3 end, and the germline J gene provides the missing end. The chain joins TRBV5-6 to TRBJ2-1; D remains ambiguous. The germline V gene has CDR1 SGHDT and CDR2 YYEEEE. V dropped 1 base and J dropped 8 bases, with 16 bases sitting between them. The CDR3 is 15 residues long. CDR3 DNA, as far as it was read: TGTGCCAGCAGCTTGTCTTATTTGTCGCAGGATGAG. Its protein product is CASSLSYLSQDE. The CDR3 reads in full as CASSLSYLSQDEQFF.

Turning to this clone: The sequenced fragment ends 3 residues before the CDR3 boundary, so the rest is inferred from the germline J gene. The gene calls are TRBV10-3 and TRBJ2-2, with 8 positions matching TRBD2. Unmatched junction bases numbered 2, after V lost 3 bases and J lost 2 bases. The germline CDR1 and CDR2 sequences are ENHRY and SYGVKD. The CDR3 is 15 residues long. The CDR3 loop is CAISDGTRNTGELFF. CDR3 bases read: TGTGCCATCAGTGATGGGACTAGAAACACCGGGGAG.